The clone carrying this T cell receptor (beta chain) was counted only a few times. Its antigen is unidentified. The sample belongs to a study of early T cells in non-severe SARS-CoV-2 infection. Turning to the study itself: Sequencing was performed on bulk RNA from unsorted whole blood, leaving chains unpaired. Whole-study results and caveats: Private and CD4 specificities were missed by VDJdb matching, which favored anti-spike CD8 responses.

Unique molecular identifier tags were affixed to discrete cDNA molecules. A single record per CDR3 protein comes from TCRdb applying MiXCR to the 5' RACE reads. The sample has about 100,000 distinct CDR3 sequences; less than 15% are singletons. This CDR3 is built from 18 residues. Germline V gene sequence: CDR1 MDHEN, CDR2 SYDVKM. The V gene end was trimmed by 7 bases and the J gene end by 2 bases; junction bases not matched to a gene: 19. The chain couples TRBV28 to TRBJ1-2; 7 bases are shared with TRBD1. The receptor comes from an adult who was a healthcare worker with PCR-confirmed SARS-CoV-2 infection or an uninfected control (not recorded which). The sequencing input was whole blood. Here the CDR3 DNA reads TGTGCCAGCATGCAATGGACAGGTCTGATGTACCTAAACTATGGCTACACCTTC. The encoded protein is CASMQWTGLMYLNYGYTF.